This T cell receptor (beta chain) was sequenced for a study of response to subunit inactivated influenza vaccine. Whole-study findings and limits: The authors suggested that every seasonal influenza vaccination recruits few new T cells.

The table lists this clonotype with a few counts. Its antigen is not identified. A single record per CDR3 protein comes from TCRdb applying MiXCR to the RT-PCR reads. The sample lists roughly 790,000 distinct CDR3 sequences; approximately 21% were seen once. Germline CDR1 reads KGHDR; CDR2 reads SFDVKD. This CDR3 is built from 15 residues. V lost 6 bases and J lost 9; bases outside the gene matches: 13. Sequences were derived from PBMCs from blood, sampled roughly 5 days after vaccination. This TCR came from a man aged 50-59 years who received an inactivated influenza vaccine. This sequence joins TRBV24-1 and TRBJ1-5, with 7 bases matching TRBD1. CDR3 DNA: TGTGCCACCAGTCCCGTAACAGGGGAGCAATTGCCCCAGCATTTT. It yields the protein CATSPVTGEQLPQHF.